This entry lists 23 T cell receptor beta chains sequenced from one sample in a study of blood T cell repertoires in COVID-19 (dated by TCRdb to 2018 to 2020). The library was built by means of the immunoSEQ multiplex PCR assay. The clones in this table, taken by TCRdb from immuneACCESS, are in-frame only. Not every clone is retained; where verified, under half of the shortfall comes from an unresolved V gene, and the cause of the rest is unknown. The sample table records some 160,000 clones; approximately 83% of these occur just once. Of the sample, 11% falls within the top ten clones. Material for sequencing was peripheral blood. These receptors were taken from a man in his sixties or seventies with active or convalescent COVID-19.

The rearrangement joins TRBV14 to TRBJ2-7, with D possibly being TRBD2 (7 bases). The CDR3 extends over 14 amino acids. Germline CDR1 SGHDN, CDR2 FVKESK. V was cut by 4 bases and J by 3 bases, with 13 bases left in between. CDR3 coding DNA: TGTGCCAGCAGCCCTAGAGGGGGGGGCTACGAGCAGTACTTC. Protein: CASSPRGGGYEQYF.

The V gene is TRBV28, the J gene TRBJ1-1; D remains unclear. Germline lookup yields CDR1 MDHEN and CDR2 SYDVKM. This CDR3 region has 12 residues. The V gene lost 2 bases and the J gene lost 4 bases, with 5 bases spanning the gap. The CDR3 region has the DNA TGTGCCAGCAGTTTAGCCAGCACTGAAGCTTTCTTT. This gives the protein CASSLASTEAFF.

The genes are TRBV28 and TRBJ2-1; 7 positions agree with TRBD1. Germline CDR1 MDHEN, CDR2 SYDVKM. This CDR3 has 13 amino acids. After removal of 8 bases from V and 8 bases from J, the junction contained 9 bases not matched to a gene. The CDR3 DNA follows: TGTGCCAGCTATTCGACAGGGTACGATGAGCAGTTCTTC. It translates to CASYSTGYDEQFF.

The gene calls are TRBV18 and TRBJ1-2; D gene uncertain. V was trimmed by 1 base and J by 5 bases, leaving 11 bases between them. CDR3 length: 14 residues. Per the germline V gene, CDR1 is KGHSH and CDR2 is LQKENI. The CDR3 DNA reads as TGTGCCAGCTCACCACTGGAGAGATCTTATGGCTACACCTTC. Protein: CASSPLERSYGYTF.

This clone was seen once. The CDR3 loop reads CASSPSYRERVVNTQYF. The CDR3, as DNA: TGTGCCAGCTCACCAAGCTACCGGGAAAGGGTCGTAAATACGCAGTATTTT. This chain connects TRBV18 to TRBJ2-3; maybe TRBD2 (5 bases). This CDR3 has 17 residues. The V gene's germline CDR1 is KGHSH and CDR2 LQKENI. Trimming removed 2 bases from V and 7 bases from J, with 22 bases in between.

Ten or more counts support this clone. The genes are TRBV4-3 and TRBJ1-4; no clear D gene. Germline CDR1 LGHNA, CDR2 YSLEER. The ends were cut back, 4 bases at V and 5 bases at J, with 17 bases in the middle. This CDR3 is built from 16 residues. For the CDR3, the DNA is TGCGCCAGCAGCCCCCGAAAGGCAACGGGGAATGAAAAACTGTTTTTT. Translation gives CASSPRKATGNEKLFF.

This chain joins TRBV5-4 and TRBJ1-1, with D unresolved. CDR3 length equals 13 residues. Trimming left V 4 bases short and J 1 base short, with 8 bases between. Germline lookup yields CDR1 SGHNT and CDR2 YYREEE (reference sequence). This chain's CDR3 is CASSQDWNTEAFF. The CDR3 nucleotides read TGTGCCAGCAGCCAAGACTGGAACACTGAAGCTTTCTTT. The variable domain in full, completed from reference TRBV5-4 and TRBJ1-1, reads ETGVTQSPTHLIKTRGQQVTLRCSSQSGHNTVSWYQQALGQGPQFIFQYYREEENGRGNFPPRFSGLQFPNYSSELNVNALELDDSALYLCASSQDWNTEAFFGQGTRLTVV.

The CDR3 sequence: CASSQEGRIQETQYF. DNA of the CDR3: TGTGCCAGCAGCCAAGAGGGGAGGATCCAAGAGACCCAGTACTTC. J is TRBJ2-5 and V is TRBV3-1 (or the pseudogene TRBV3-2), with D maybe TRBD2 (6 bases). This CDR3 has 15 residues. The ends were cut back, 0 bases at V and 1 base at J, with 9 bases in the middle. Germline CDR1 and CDR2: LGHDT and YNNKEL (reference sequence).

The CDR3 protein is CASSYRKTAYGYTF. The CDR3 bases are TGTGCCAGCAGTTACAGGAAGACAGCCTATGGCTACACCTTC. This sequence joins TRBV6-5 and TRBJ1-2, with D possibly TRBD1 on 5 matching bases. Trimming cost V 2 bases and J 4 bases, with 11 bases left between them. The CDR3 spans 14 residues. Germline V gene sequence: CDR1 MNHEY, CDR2 SVGAGI.

The genes are TRBV19 and TRBJ2-3, with a tentative D call TRBD2 (5 bases). The CDR3 spans 15 residues. V was cut by 7 bases and J by 4 bases, with 18 bases left in between. Germline-derived CDR1 and CDR2 are LNHDA and SQIVND (reference sequence). The CDR3 protein is CASTMGGSSPDTQYF. For the CDR3, the DNA is TGTGCCAGTACCATGGGTGGGAGTTCCCCAGATACGCAGTATTTT.

Of note for this clone: An end of the junction differs from the germline gene, which may be a read error. V is TRBV7-7 and J is TRBJ2-5; 8 bases are shared with TRBD1. The CDR3 is 15 residues long. Germline CDR1 is SSHAT and CDR2 is FNYEAQ (reference sequence). In DNA, the CDR3 is TGTGCTAGCAGTCCAACAGGGGGTTCCGAAAAGACCCAGTACTTC. Protein sequence: CASSPTGGSEKTQYF.

The chain uses TRBV5-1 and TRBJ1-3; no reliable D call. The CDR3 sequence is 14 residues long. CDR1 and CDR2 from the germline V gene are SGHRS and YFSETQ. With 1 base removed from V and 1 base from J, the gap between germline ends came to 6 bases. The CDR3 protein is CASSLSVSGNTIYF. The CDR3 DNA reads TGCGCCAGCAGCTTGTCAGTATCTGGAAACACCATATATTTT.

The CDR3 sequence is CASSQETGVSPPYGYTF. CDR3 DNA: TGCGCCAGCAGCCAAGAGACAGGGGTAAGCCCCCCCTATGGCTACACCTTC. The chain employs TRBV4-1 and TRBJ1-2; 8 bases align to TRBD1. There are 17 residues in the CDR3. CDR1 is MGHRA, CDR2 YSYEKL, per germline. V was pared by 0 bases and J by 4 bases, with 10 bases of the junction left unmatched.

This clone was counted only a few times. CDR3 protein: CASSRDTAYGYTF. For the CDR3, the DNA is TGTGCCAGCAGCCGAGACACTGCCTATGGCTACACCTTC. The J gene is TRBJ1-2, the V gene TRBV7-9; D remains unclear. V dropped 5 bases and J dropped 4 bases, with 11 bases sitting between them. This CDR3 has 13 amino acids. Germline assignment: CDR1 SEHNR and CDR2 FQNEAQ (reference sequence).

The rearrangement joins TRBV7-8 to TRBJ1-3, with D hard to call. Germline V gene sequence: CDR1 SGHVS, CDR2 FQNEAQ. This CDR3 has 17 residues. Trimming stripped 3 bases from V and 1 base from J, with 16 bases between. The CDR3 sequence is CASSLVVRSGSGNTIYF. Written as DNA, the CDR3 is TGTGCCAGCAGCTTGGTCGTTCGTTCGGGATCTGGAAACACCATATATTTT. The whole variable domain, filled in from reference TRBV7-8 and TRBJ1-3, reads GAGVSQSPRYKVAKRGQDVALRCDPISGHVSLFWYQQALGQGPEFLTYFQNEAQLDKSGLPSDRFFAERPEGSVSTLKIQRTQQEDSAVYLCASSLVVRSGSGNTIYFGEGSWLTVV.

CDR3 DNA: TGTGCCAGCAGCAGCGGGAGCGGCTCCTACAATGAGCAGTTCTTC. Translating gives CASSSGSGSYNEQFF. The chain employs TRBV11-3 and TRBJ2-1; 8 nucleotides match TRBD2. This CDR3 has 15 residues. Losses at the gene ends were 5 bases for V and 0 bases for J; bases not matched to a gene: 3. Germline assignment: CDR1 SGHNT and CDR2 YENEEA.

The chain employs TRBV27 and TRBJ1-1; D call uncertain. The V gene lost 6 bases and the J gene lost 3 bases, with 14 bases spanning the gap. Germline-derived CDR1 and CDR2 are MNHEY and SMNVEV (reference sequence). This CDR3 is built from 14 residues. The CDR3: CASSPLATYTEAFF. DNA for the CDR3: TGTGCCAGCAGCCCGCTGGCCACCTACACTGAAGCTTTCTTT.

The gene calls are TRBV5-8 and TRBJ1-6, with TRBD1 matching over 9 bases. Trimming at V came to 2 bases and at J to 3 bases, leaving 6 bases not matched to a gene. Germline V gene sequence: CDR1 SGHTS, CDR2 YDEGEE. This CDR3 has 17 residues. The CDR3 DNA reads as TGTGCCAGCAGCTTAAATTCGGGACAGGGCTATAATTCACCCCTCCACTTT. It translates to CASSLNSGQGYNSPLHF.

V usage is TRBV5-1 and J usage is TRBJ2-3; 10 bases agree with TRBD2. From germline, CDR1 is SGHRS and CDR2 YFSETQ. The V segment lost 5 bases and the J segment 4 bases; nucleotides outside the gene matches: 4. The CDR3 runs to 14 residues. CDR3: CASRSSGGPDTQYF. The CDR3 region has the DNA TGCGCCAGCAGATCTAGCGGGGGCCCAGATACGCAGTATTTT. The full variable domain, with the rest looked up from reference TRBV5-1 and TRBJ2-3, is KAGVTQTPRYLIKTRGQQVTLSCSPISGHRSVSWYQQTPGQGLQFLFEYFSETQRNKGNFPGRFSGRQFSNSRSEMNVSTLELGDSALYLCASRSSGGPDTQYFGPGTRLTVL.

This rearrangement joins TRBV19 to TRBJ2-7; D perhaps matches TRBD1 (5 bases). V was clipped by 5 bases and J by 6 bases, with 17 bases between them. This CDR3 contains 14 residues. CDR1 LNHDA and CDR2 SQIVND come from the germline V gene (reference sequence). CDR3 in DNA: TGTGCCAGTAGTTTGGCAGGGCTTTTTCTCGAGCAGTACTTC. Amino acids: CASSLAGLFLEQYF.

J is TRBJ2-5 and V is TRBV15; TRBD1 agrees at 10 bases. Per germline, CDR1 LNHNV and CDR2 YYDKDF (reference sequence). CDR3 length: 18 amino acids. Germline trimming cut 3 bases from V and 5 bases from J; bases unmatched to any gene: 15. The CDR3 coding sequence is TGTGCCACCAGCAGTTACCAGGGGGGGACAGGGGCGCAGGAGACCCAGTACTTC. It is translated as CATSSYQGGTGAQETQYF. The entire variable domain, with the rest obtained from reference TRBV15 and TRBJ2-5, is as follows: DAMVIQNPRYQVTQFGKPVTLSCSQTLNHNVMYWYQQKSSQAPKLLFHYYDKDFNNEADTPDNFQSRRPNTSFCFLDIRSPGLGDTAMYLCATSSYQGGTGAQETQYFGPGTRLLVL.

The rearrangement joins TRBV9 to TRBJ2-3, with TRBD2 matching over 8 bases. CDR1 is SGDLS, CDR2 YYNGEE, per germline. V shed 0 bases and J 0 bases; nucleotides not matched to a gene: 9. The CDR3 covers 18 residues. CDR3 in DNA: TGTGCCAGCAGCGTAGGGGGACTAGGCTCCTCTAGCACAGATACGCAGTATTTT. Protein product: CASSVGGLGSSSTDTQYF.

CDR3 amino acids: CASVRYLQETQYF. The CDR3, as DNA: TGTGCCAGCGTCCGGTACCTCCAAGAGACCCAGTACTTC. The gene calls are TRBV2 and TRBJ2-5; D uncertain. The CDR3 extends over 13 amino acids. Germline lookup yields CDR1 SNHLY and CDR2 FYNNEI. Trimming took off 8 bases at V and 1 base at J, with 11 bases between the two ends. Variable domain in full (rest from reference TRBV2 and TRBJ2-5): EPEVTQTPSHQVTQMGQEVILRCVPISNHLYFYWYRQILGQKVEFLVSFYNNEISEKSEIFDDQFSVERPDGSNFTLKIRSTKLEDSAMYFCASVRYLQETQYFGPGTRLLVL.